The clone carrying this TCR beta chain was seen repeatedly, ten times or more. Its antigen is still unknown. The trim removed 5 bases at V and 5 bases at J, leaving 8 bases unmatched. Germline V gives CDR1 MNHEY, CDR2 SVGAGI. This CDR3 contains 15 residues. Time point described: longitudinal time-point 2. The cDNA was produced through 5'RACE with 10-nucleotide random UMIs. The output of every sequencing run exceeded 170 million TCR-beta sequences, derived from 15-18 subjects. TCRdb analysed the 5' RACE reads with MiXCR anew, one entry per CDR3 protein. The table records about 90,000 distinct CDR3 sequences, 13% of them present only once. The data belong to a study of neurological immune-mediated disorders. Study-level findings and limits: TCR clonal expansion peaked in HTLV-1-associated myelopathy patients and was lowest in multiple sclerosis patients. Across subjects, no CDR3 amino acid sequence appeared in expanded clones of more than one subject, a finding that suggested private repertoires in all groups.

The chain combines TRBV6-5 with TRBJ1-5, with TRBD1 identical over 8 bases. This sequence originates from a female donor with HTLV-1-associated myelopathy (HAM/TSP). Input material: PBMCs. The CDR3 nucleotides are TGTGCCAGCAGTCCGCAGCGACAGGGGTATCAGCCCCAGCATTTT. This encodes CASSPQRQGYQPQHF.